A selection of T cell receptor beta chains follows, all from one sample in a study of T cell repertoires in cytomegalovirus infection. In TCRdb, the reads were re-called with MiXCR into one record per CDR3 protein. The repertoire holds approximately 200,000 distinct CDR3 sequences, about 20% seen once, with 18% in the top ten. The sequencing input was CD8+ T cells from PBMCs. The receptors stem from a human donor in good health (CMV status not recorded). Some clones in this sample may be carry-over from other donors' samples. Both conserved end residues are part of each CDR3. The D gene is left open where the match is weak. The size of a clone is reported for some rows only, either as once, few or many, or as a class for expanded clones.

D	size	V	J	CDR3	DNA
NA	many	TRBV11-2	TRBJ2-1	CASSPSQNDGFPYNEQFF	TGTGCCAGCAGCCCGAGTCAGAACGACGGATTCCCCTACAATGAGCAGTTCTTC
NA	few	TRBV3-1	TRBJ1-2	CASSGSTETHYGYTF	TGTGCCAGCAGCGGCAGCACGGAGACCCATTATGGCTACACCTTC
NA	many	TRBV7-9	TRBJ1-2	CASSLMEGYTF	TGTGCCAGCAGTTTAATGGAAGGCTACACCTTC
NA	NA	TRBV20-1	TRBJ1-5	CSARGQIYSNQPQHF	TGCAGTGCTAGAGGACAGATTTATAGCAATCAGCCCCAGCATTTT
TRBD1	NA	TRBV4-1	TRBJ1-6	CASSQDGRDSSPLHF	TGCGCCAGCAGCCAAGACGGTCGGGACAGTTCACCCCTCCACTTT
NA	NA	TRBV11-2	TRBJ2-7	CASSWNSGERPEQYF	TGTGCCAGCAGCTGGAACTCGGGGGAGAGACCCGAGCAGTACTTC
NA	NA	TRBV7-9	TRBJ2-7	CASSLGDSTYEQYF	TGTGCCAGCAGCTTAGGAGACAGTACCTACGAGCAGTACTTC
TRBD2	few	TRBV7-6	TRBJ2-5	CASSLDGGAPWTQYF	TGTGCCAGCAGCTTAGACGGGGGGGCACCTTGGACCCAGTACTTC
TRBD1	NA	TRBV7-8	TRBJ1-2	CASSLAAGDRGHGYTF	TGTGCCAGCAGCTTAGCAGCTGGGGACAGGGGGCATGGCTACACCTTC
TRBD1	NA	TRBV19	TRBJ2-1	CASSHYKGTVNEQFF	TGTGCCAGTAGTCACTACAAGGGGACAGTCAATGAGCAGTTCTTC
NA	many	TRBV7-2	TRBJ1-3	CASSLDGTRGNTIYF	TGTGCCAGCAGCTTAGACGGCACCCGAGGAAACACCATATATTTT
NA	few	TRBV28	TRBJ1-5	CASSFRGKSNQPQHF	TGTGCCAGCAGTTTCAGGGGTAAAAGCAATCAGCCCCAGCATTTT
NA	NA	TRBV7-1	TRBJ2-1	CASSRPGSGERNEQVF	TGTGCCAGCAGCCGACCGGGGTCAGGGGAGAGGAATGAGCAGGTCTTC
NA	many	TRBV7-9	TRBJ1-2	CASSPVGDYGYTF	TGTGCCAGCAGCCCCGTCGGGGACTATGGCTACACCTTC
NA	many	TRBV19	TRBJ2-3	CASSNYADTQYF	TGTGCCAGTAGTAACTACGCAGATACGCAGTATTTT
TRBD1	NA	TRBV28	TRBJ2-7	CASSFRGLRSYEQYF	TGTGCCAGCAGTTTCAGGGGGCTTAGGTCCTACGAGCAGTACTTC
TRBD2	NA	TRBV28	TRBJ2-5	CASSLLAGAGETQYF	TGTGCCAGCAGTTTATTAGCGGGGGCGGGGGAGACCCAGTACTTC
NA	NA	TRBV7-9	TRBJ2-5	CASSFLGVGQETQYF	TGTGCCAGCAGCTTTCTGGGTGTGGGCCAAGAGACCCAGTACTTC
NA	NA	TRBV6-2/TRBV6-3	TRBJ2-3	CASSYSGSDTQYF	TGTGCCAGCAGTTACTCAGGGTCCGATACGCAGTATTTT
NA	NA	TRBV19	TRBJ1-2	CASSIDRAKVDGYTF	TGTGCCAGTAGTATAGATCGGGCCAAGGTTGATGGCTACACCTTC
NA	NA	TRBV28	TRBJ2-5	CASSSPWRRETQYF	TGTGCCAGCAGTTCCCCCTGGCGAAGGGAGACCCAGTACTTC
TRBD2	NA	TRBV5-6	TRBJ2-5	CASSLMTSGGTQYF	TGTGCCAGCAGCTTGATGACTAGCGGGGGGACCCAGTACTTC
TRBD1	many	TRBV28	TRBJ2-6	CASYGQAFSGANVLTF	TGTGCCAGCTATGGACAGGCCTTCTCTGGGGCCAACGTCCTGACTTTC
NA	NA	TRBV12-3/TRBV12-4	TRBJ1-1	CASSFFQGPEAFF	TGTGCCAGCAGTTTCTTCCAGGGACCTGAAGCTTTCTTT
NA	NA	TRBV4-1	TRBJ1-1	CASSQGETMNTEAFF	TGCGCCAGCAGCCAAGGAGAGACGATGAACACTGAAGCTTTCTTT
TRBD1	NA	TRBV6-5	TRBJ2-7	CASSYGGGTGGEQYF	TGTGCCAGCAGTTACGGAGGCGGGACAGGGGGGGAGCAGTACTTC
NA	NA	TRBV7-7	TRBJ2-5	CASTPWGAGETQYF	TGTGCCAGCACCCCGTGGGGGGCAGGAGAGACCCAGTACTTC
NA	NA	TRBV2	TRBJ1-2	CASSFRVGYTF	TGTGCCAGCAGTTTCAGAGTAGGGTACACCTTC
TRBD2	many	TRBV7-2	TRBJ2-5	CASSLDGRGGLETQYF	TGTGCCAGCAGCTTAGATGGGCGGGGGGGCCTGGAGACCCAGTACTTC
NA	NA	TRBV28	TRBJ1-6	CASSPPRDSPLHF	TGTGCCAGCAGTCCCCCCAGGGATTCACCCCTCCACTTT
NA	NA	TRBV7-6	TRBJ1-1	CASSPIVEMNTEAFF	TGTGCCAGCAGCCCCATCGTAGAGATGAACACTGAAGCTTTCTTT
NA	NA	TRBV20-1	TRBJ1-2	CNALLGSYGYTF	TGCAACGCCCTTCTGGGGAGCTATGGCTACACCTTC
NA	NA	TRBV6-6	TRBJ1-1	CASSYSRPGNTEAFF	TGTGCCAGCAGTTACTCGAGGCCGGGGAACACTGAAGCTTTCTTT
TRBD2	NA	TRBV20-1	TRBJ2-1	CSARDPFLAGGYNEQFF	TGCAGTGCTAGAGACCCTTTTCTAGCGGGGGGGTACAATGAGCAGTTCTTC
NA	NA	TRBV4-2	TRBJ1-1	CASSQDLWNTEAFF	TGTGCCAGCAGCCAAGACTTGTGGAACACTGAAGCTTTCTTT
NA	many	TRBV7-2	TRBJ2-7	CASSLIPGGQYSYEQYF	TGTGCCAGCAGCTTGATACCAGGGGGGCAATACTCCTACGAGCAGTACTTC
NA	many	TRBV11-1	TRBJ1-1	CASPGEVVNTEAFF	TGTGCCAGCCCAGGGGAGGTGGTGAACACTGAAGCTTTCTTT
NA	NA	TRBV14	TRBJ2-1	CASSQAGWGHYNEQFF	TGTGCCAGCAGCCAGGCCGGGTGGGGCCATTACAATGAGCAGTTCTTC
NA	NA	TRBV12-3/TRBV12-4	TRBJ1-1	CASSDTGSTEAFF	TGTGCCAGCAGTGACACAGGGAGCACTGAAGCTTTCTTT
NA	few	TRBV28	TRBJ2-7	CASSWGIGISNEQYF	TGTGCCAGCAGTTGGGGGATAGGGATATCGAACGAGCAGTACTTC
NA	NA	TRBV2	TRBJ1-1	CASSESREEGF	TGTGCCAGCAGTGAGTCCAGGGAGGAAGGGTTT
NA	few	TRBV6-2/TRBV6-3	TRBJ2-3	CASSYRIPTSYADTQYF	TGTGCCAGCAGTTACCGCATCCCTACGTCGTATGCAGATACGCAGTATTTT
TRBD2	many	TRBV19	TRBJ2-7	CASTPGGTSVEQYF	TGTGCCAGTACCCCAGGGGGGACTAGCGTCGAGCAGTACTTC
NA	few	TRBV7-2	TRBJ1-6	CASCRGGPNNSPLHF	TGTGCCAGCTGCCGGGGGGGACCGAATAATTCACCCCTCCACTTT
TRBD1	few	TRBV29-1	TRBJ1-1	CSAPGQTLNTEAFF	TGCAGCGCTCCGGGACAGACCTTGAACACTGAAGCTTTCTTT
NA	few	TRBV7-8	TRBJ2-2	CASSPIREPPPRELFF	TGTGCCAGCAGCCCCATCCGGGAGCCCCCTCCTCGGGAGCTGTTTTTT
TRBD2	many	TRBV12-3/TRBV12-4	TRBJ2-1	CASSFTSGGNEQFF	TGTGCCAGCAGTTTCACTAGCGGGGGCAATGAGCAGTTCTTC
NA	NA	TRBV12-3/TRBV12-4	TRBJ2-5	CASSLAAGATQETQYF	TGTGCCAGCAGTTTAGCGGCGGGGGCTACACAAGAGACCCAGTACTTC
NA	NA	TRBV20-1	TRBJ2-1	CSARDGGQDLGEQFF	TGCAGTGCTAGAGATGGGGGCCAGGACTTAGGTGAGCAGTTCTTC
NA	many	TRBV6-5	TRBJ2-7	CASTPGAIYEQYF	TGTGCCAGCACTCCGGGGGCAATCTACGAGCAGTACTTC
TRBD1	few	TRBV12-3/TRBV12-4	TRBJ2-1	CASNFRTGLLDEQFF	TGTGCCAGCAACTTCAGGACAGGATTATTAGATGAGCAGTTCTTC
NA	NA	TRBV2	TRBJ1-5	CASSDTWTVSNQPQHF	TGTGCCAGCAGTGATACCTGGACAGTTAGCAATCAGCCCCAGCATTTT
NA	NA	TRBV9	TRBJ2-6	CASSVTATSGANVLTF	TGTGCCAGCAGCGTAACGGCGACCTCTGGGGCCAACGTCCTGACTTTC